This record covers a single TCR beta chain. Sequencing was performed with immunoSEQ multiplex PCR; in TCRdb, only in-frame clones are kept and a portion is missing. The repertoire consists of about 180,000 clones, with approximately 94% occurring once and the leading ten covering around 1.4%. This specimen comes from a study of control samples from healthy donors and cancer patients. The V gene lost 9 bases and the J gene lost 7 bases, with 15 bases spanning the gap. Germline values: CDR1 MNHNY, CDR2 SVGAGI (reference sequence). This CDR3 has 12 residues. This clonotype was sampled from a man aged 30 to 45 in good health. Sequencing was performed on blood. The chain couples TRBV6-6 to TRBJ1-2, with D possibly matching TRBD1 (5 bases). In nucleotides, the CDR3 is TGTGCCAGTTGGGACGGCCTAACTGGCTACACCTTC. Encoded protein: CASWDGLTGYTF.